A selection of T cell receptor beta chains follows, all from one sample in a study of blood T cell repertoires in COVID-19. Assay used: immunoSEQ multiplex PCR; TCRdb lists only in-frame clones, some missing. The repertoire holds over 140,000 clones, with about 79% as singletons. What was sequenced was peripheral blood. The receptors derive from a woman of 80 years or more with active or convalescent COVID-19. CDR3s leave out the opening cysteine and the closing phenylalanine or tryptophan.

v_gene	j_gene	CDR3aa
TRBV7-8	TRBJ1-6	ASSHGLNSPLH
TRBV28	TRBJ1-2	ASSPWGGEHLYGYT
TRBV6-2/TRBV6-3	TRBJ2-7	ASSPESYEQY
TRBV10-3	TRBJ2-7	AISESLRDRLTYEQY
TRBV4-1	TRBJ2-7	ASRLADGETYEQY
TRBV29-1	TRBJ1-4	SVLTGTVLNEKLF
TRBV9	TRBJ2-3	ASSVARSGNTQY
TRBV5-1	TRBJ2-1	ASSLVTGPSGNEQF
TRBV21-1	TRBJ1-2	ASSQMSPRDRERFNYGYT
TRBV11-1	TRBJ1-1	ASSGSGFGAF
TRBV5-1	TRBJ2-3	ASSLPSGGASDTQY
TRBV10-1	TRBJ2-1	ASSDSSGTFCSYNEQF
TRBV4-1	TRBJ2-2	ASSQDGGGANTGELF
TRBV9	TRBJ1-1	ASSVAEVGGTEAF
TRBV6-5	TRBJ1-2	ASSFRGQGAGGYT
TRBV6-5	TRBJ2-7	ASTRGRGESYEQY
TRBV11-3	TRBJ2-5	ASSGLARPETQY
TRBV5-1	TRBJ2-7	ASSTRQGQTAYEQY
TRBV7-2	TRBJ2-7	ASSLGGHYEQY
TRBV11-2	TRBJ2-7	ASSLPRTGPGGEQY
TRBV28	TRBJ1-2	ASSLIRTGIYGYT
TRBV6-5	TRBJ2-1	ASSWGQGADNNEQF
TRBV19	TRBJ2-1	ASTSMTGPSIYNEQF
TRBV9	TRBJ2-1	ASSVAASYNEQF
TRBV14	TRBJ1-2	ASSPHAPGYGYT
TRBV19	TRBJ2-2	ASSQSWGANTGELF
TRBV6-6	TRBJ2-5	ASSTGGEVKTQY
TRBV18	TRBJ1-4	ASSPGQGGTNEKLF
TRBV30	TRBJ2-2	AWSGQGNTGELF
TRBV5-5	TRBJ1-1	ASSLERTLNTEAF
TRBV6-2/TRBV6-3	TRBJ1-5	ASSYQGIGNQPQH